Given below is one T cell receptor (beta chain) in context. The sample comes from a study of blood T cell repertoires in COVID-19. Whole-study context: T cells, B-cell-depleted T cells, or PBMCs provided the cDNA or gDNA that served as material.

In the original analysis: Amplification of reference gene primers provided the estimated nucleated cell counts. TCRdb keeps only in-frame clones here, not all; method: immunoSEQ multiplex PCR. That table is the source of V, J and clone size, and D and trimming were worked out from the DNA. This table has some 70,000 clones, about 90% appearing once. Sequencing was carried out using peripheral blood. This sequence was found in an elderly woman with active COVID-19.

The CDR3, as DNA: TGTGCCATCAGTGGGGAAGACGGGAGTCGACAAGAGACCCAGTACTTC. It translates to CAISGEDGSRQETQYF. J is TRBJ2-5 and V is TRBV10-3, with D possibly TRBD2 on 6 matching bases. V was pared by 4 bases and J by 2 bases, with 17 bases between. The CDR3 has 16 amino acids. CDR1 and CDR2 (germline): ENHRY, SYGVKD.